The T cell receptor beta chain described here comes from a study of shared clonotypes between healthy human individuals. Cells designated naive CD8 were CD45RO-negative and were positively selected for CCR7, with terminally differentiated effector memory CD45RA+ cells excluded. How the authors handled the data: ImmunoSEQ output lacked quality scores and full-length reads, limiting matched filtering. Data came from immunoSEQ multiplex PCR; TCRdb stores just in-frame clones and leaves some out. The V and J calls and clone size come from that table; D and trimming were worked out from the DNA. The top ten hold less than 25% of the sample, which has under 850,000 clones, approximately 92% seen once. Study results and caveats: Rarefaction demonstrated incomplete sorted-subset sequencing despite large depth.

As for this clone: Antigen specificity is unknown.

The TCR was taken from a young man in good health. The source material was naive CD8+ T cells sorted from blood.

The DNA of the CDR3 is TGTGCCAGCAGCTTAGGGGCGGGGGGCGGCTACAATGAGCAGTTCTTC. Translation: CASSLGAGGGYNEQFF. V gene TRBV7-6 combines with J gene TRBJ2-1; 8 nucleotides align to TRBD2. CDR3 length: 16 amino acids. The junction had 5 bases not matched to a gene; V was cut back by 1 base and J by 3 bases. Germline loops: CDR1 SGHVS, CDR2 FNYEAQ. Full variable domain (outside the CDR3, taken from reference TRBV7-6 and TRBJ2-1): GAGVSQSPRYKVTKRGQDVALRCDPISGHVSLYWYRQALGQGPEFLTYFNYEAQQDKSGLPNDRFSAERPEGSISTLTIQRTEQRDSAMYRCASSLGAGGGYNEQFFGPGTRLTVL.